The rows below give T cell receptor beta chains drawn from one sample of a study of cytomegalovirus exposure and HLA in healthy donors. Libraries were prepared by immunoSEQ multiplex PCR; TCRdb keeps only in-frame clonotypes and omits some of them. Seen here are over 200,000 clones, about 85% observed once, and the top ten hold over 1%. Sequencing used PBMCs. The source is a human donor in good health. Both conserved end residues are part of each CDR3. The D gene is left open where the match is weak. The size of a clone is reported for some rows only, either as once, few or many, or as a class for expanded clones.

clone_size,d_call,j_call,v_call,cdr3_nt,cdr3_aa
-,-,TRBJ1-1,TRBV5-1,TGCGCCAGCAGCTTAGGGGCAATAGGGAACACTGAAGCTTTCTTT,CASSLGAIGNTEAFF
-,-,TRBJ1-5,TRBV2,TGTGCCAGCCGGTCGGGGGGGGTCAGATCCCAGCCCCAGCATTTT,CASRSGGVRSQPQHF
-,-,TRBJ2-1,TRBV7-6,TGTGCCAGCAGCCTGCCCGGGGGCAATGAGCAGTTCTTC,CASSLPGGNEQFF
once,TRBD1,TRBJ1-2,TRBV15,TGTGCCACCAGCCTTAACAGGGGGGGCTACACCTTC,CATSLNRGGYTF
-,-,TRBJ2-1,TRBV7-8,TGTGCCAGCAGCCCGGGGGGCGGGATTGGTGAGCAGTTCTTC,CASSPGGGIGEQFF
-,TRBD1,TRBJ2-5,TRBV7-6,TGTGCCAGCAGCCCCTCGCCAGGGGGCATTCAAGAGACCCAGTACTTC,CASSPSPGGIQETQYF
-,TRBD1,TRBJ2-7,TRBV6-1,TGTGCCAGCAGTGGGGGGGACAGGGAGGGGGAGCAGTACTTC,CASSGGDREGEQYF
-,-,TRBJ1-4,TRBV6-5,TGTGCCAGCAGTTACGTGGGAGAGGAAAAACTGTTTTTT,CASSYVGEEKLFF
-,TRBD1,TRBJ2-1,TRBV14,TGTGCCAGCAGCCGTCCCGGGACAGGGTTTGAGCAGTTCTTC,CASSRPGTGFEQFF
-,-,TRBJ2-3,TRBV4-2,TGTGCCAGCAGCCAGTCGAGGACTTCCACAGATACGCAGTATTTT,CASSQSRTSTDTQYF
-,-,TRBJ2-2,TRBV4-2,TGTGCCAGCAGCCAAGGTCGGGGCGGGAAGGGCGGGGAGCTGTTTTTT,CASSQGRGGKGGELFF
-,TRBD2,TRBJ2-5,TRBV5-4,TGTGCCAGCAGCTCAACCCCCCGGGGCGGGAGGGCCGGCGAGACCCAGTACTTC,CASSSTPRGGRAGETQYF
-,-,TRBJ1-1,TRBV7-6,TGTGCCAGCAGCTTAGGGGGGCGCGGGACTGAAGCTTTCTTT,CASSLGGRGTEAFF
once,TRBD1,TRBJ2-2,TRBV6-5,TGTGCCAGCAGTTCGACAGGGGGCACCGGGGAGCTGTTTTTT,CASSSTGGTGELFF
once,TRBD1,TRBJ2-7,TRBV28,TGTGCCAGCAGCCCAGGGGGTATAGATACCTACGAGCAGTACTTC,CASSPGGIDTYEQYF
-,TRBD2,TRBJ2-7,TRBV14,TGTGCCAGCAGCCACCGATCGGCGGGGGGCATCTACGAGCAGTACTTC,CASSHRSAGGIYEQYF
-,TRBD1,TRBJ1-5,TRBV15,TGTGCCACCAGCAGAGATCAAGGGGGCTTAGGAAATCAGCCCCAGCATTTT,CATSRDQGGLGNQPQHF
-,-,TRBJ2-7,TRBV2,TGTGCCAGCAGCCTCCGCCGGGGATTCTACGAGCAGTACTTC,CASSLRRGFYEQYF
-,-,TRBJ1-3,TRBV7-8,TGTGCCAGCAGTCTGAACCAGGGAAGTGGAAACACCATATATTTT,CASSLNQGSGNTIYF
-,-,TRBJ1-2,TRBV10-3,TGTGCCATCAGTGAGGGCAGTGACTATGGCTACACCTTC,CAISEGSDYGYTF
-,-,TRBJ2-2,TRBV7-2,TGTGCCAGCAGTGCGGGGCCCACCGGGGAGCTGTTTTTT,CASSAGPTGELFF
-,-,TRBJ2-2,TRBV9,TGTGCCAGCAGCTTATCGGGGACTGAGACCGGGGAGCTGTTTTTT,CASSLSGTETGELFF
-,TRBD1,TRBJ2-1,TRBV12-5,TGTGCTAGTGGTCGCGGGACAGGGGAAACCAATGAGCAGTTCTTC,CASGRGTGETNEQFF
once,TRBD2,TRBJ2-3,TRBV5-1,TGCGCCAGCAGCTTGGCCTTGTTTAGCGGGAGAGGCACAGATACGCAGTATTTT,CASSLALFSGRGTDTQYF
-,-,TRBJ2-3,TRBV6-1,TGTGCCAGCAGTGAAGCCGGGGGTGGCACAGATACGCAGTATTTT,CASSEAGGGTDTQYF
-,TRBD2,TRBJ2-7,TRBV5-1,TGCGCCAGCAGCTCCGGGCGGGGGTCCAGGGTCCTCTACGAGCAGTACTTC,CASSSGRGSRVLYEQYF
once,TRBD1,TRBJ1-2,TRBV30,TGTGCCTGGACGCTGGGCAGGGGGCCAGATGGCTACACCTTC,CAWTLGRGPDGYTF
once,-,TRBJ1-2,TRBV7-9,TGTTCCAGCAGCTCCCAGGGTCGCTACTATGGCTACACCTTC,CSSSSQGRYYGYTF
-,-,TRBJ2-5,TRBV28,TGTGCTAGCACCGGGAGATCGTCGCGGGAGACCCAGTACTTC,CASTGRSSRETQYF
-,-,TRBJ1-1,TRBV19,TGTGCCAGTAGTACCCTCGGACTGAAAAAGAACACTGAAGCTTTCTTT,CASSTLGLKKNTEAFF
-,TRBD2,TRBJ2-3,TRBV5-4,TGTGCCAGCAGCCCGAGCGGGAGGGCCACAGATACGCAGTATTTT,CASSPSGRATDTQYF
-,TRBD1,TRBJ1-1,TRBV7-9,TGTGCCAGCAGCTCTATACCGGGACAGGGGAACACTGAAGCTTTCTTT,CASSSIPGQGNTEAFF
-,TRBD1,TRBJ1-1,TRBV6-5,TGTGCCAGCAAGGGACAGGGGAACACTGAAGCTTTCTTT,CASKGQGNTEAFF
-,-,TRBJ1-4,TRBV7-9,TGTTCCAGCAGCTTATTCCCGAACAGGGACGAGGAAAAACTGTTTTTT,CSSSLFPNRDEEKLFF
-,TRBD2,TRBJ2-3,TRBV25-1,TGTGCCAGCAGTGAAGCGGGAGGGGATACGCAGTATTTT,CASSEAGGDTQYF
-,-,TRBJ2-2,TRBV19,TGTGCCAGTAGTATAGTGCAGGGTCGGACCGGGGAGCTGTTTTTT,CASSIVQGRTGELFF
few,TRBD1,TRBJ2-7,TRBV6-6,TGTGCCAGCAGCCCGGGACAGGGTCTGTGGGAGCAGTACTTC,CASSPGQGLWEQYF
-,TRBD2,TRBJ2-7,TRBV6-4,TGTGCCAGCAGTTGCAATAGATCGCGGGAGGGGATTAACTACGAGCAGTACTTC,CASSCNRSREGINYEQYF
few,-,TRBJ1-4,TRBV6-6,TGTGCCAGCAGTACCGGGACAACTAATGAAAAACTGTTTTTT,CASSTGTTNEKLFF
-,-,TRBJ2-5,TRBV5-8,TGTGCCAGCAGCTTGGACTGGGGGGTTGAGACCCAGTACTTC,CASSLDWGVETQYF